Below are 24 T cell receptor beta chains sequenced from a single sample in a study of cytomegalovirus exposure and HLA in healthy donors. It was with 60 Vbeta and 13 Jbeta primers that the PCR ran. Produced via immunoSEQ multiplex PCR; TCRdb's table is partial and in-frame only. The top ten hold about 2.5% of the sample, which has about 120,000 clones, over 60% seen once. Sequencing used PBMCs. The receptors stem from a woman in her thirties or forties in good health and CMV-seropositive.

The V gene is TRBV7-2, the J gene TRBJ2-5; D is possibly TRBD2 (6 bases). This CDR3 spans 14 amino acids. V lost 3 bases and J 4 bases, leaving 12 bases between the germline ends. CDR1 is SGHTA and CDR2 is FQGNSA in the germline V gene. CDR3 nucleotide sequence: TGTGCCAGCAGCTTCGGTTGGGGAGGAGAGACCCAGTACTTC. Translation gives CASSFGWGGETQYF.

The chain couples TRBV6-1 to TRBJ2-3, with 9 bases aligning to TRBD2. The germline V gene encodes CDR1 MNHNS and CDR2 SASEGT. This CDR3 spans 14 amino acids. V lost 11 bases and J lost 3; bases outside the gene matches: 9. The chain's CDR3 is CAAGGPIYTDTQYF. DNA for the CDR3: TGTGCCGCGGGAGGGCCCATATATACAGATACGCAGTATTTT.

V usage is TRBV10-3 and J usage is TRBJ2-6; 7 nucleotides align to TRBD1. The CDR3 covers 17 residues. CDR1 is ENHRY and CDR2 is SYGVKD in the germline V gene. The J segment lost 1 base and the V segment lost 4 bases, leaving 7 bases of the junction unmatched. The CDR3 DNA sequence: TGTGCCATCAGTGGGACAGGCCGAGGATCTGGGGCCAACGTCCTGACTTTC. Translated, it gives CAISGTGRGSGANVLTF.

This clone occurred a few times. DNA of the CDR3: TGTGCCAGCAGTTCGTCATCGGTTAGCAATCAGCCCCAGCATTTT. Its translation: CASSSSSVSNQPQHF. The genes are TRBV2 and TRBJ1-5; D is ambiguous. Germline V CDR1 and CDR2: SNHLY, FYNNEI. Trimming stripped 5 bases from V and 0 bases from J, with 11 bases between. The CDR3 has 15 amino acids. Full variable domain (missing parts from reference TRBV2 and TRBJ1-5): EPEVTQTPSHQVTQMGQEVILRCVPISNHLYFYWYRQILGQKVEFLVSFYNNEISEKSEIFDDQFSVERPDGSNFTLKIRSTKLEDSAMYFCASSSSSVSNQPQHFGDGTRLSIL.

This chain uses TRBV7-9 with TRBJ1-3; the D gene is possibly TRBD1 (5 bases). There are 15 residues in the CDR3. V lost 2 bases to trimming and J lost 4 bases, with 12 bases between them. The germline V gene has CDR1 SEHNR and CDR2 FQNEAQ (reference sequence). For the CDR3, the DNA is TGTGCCAGCAGCTTATATCCGGGGGGAGGAAACACCATATATTTT. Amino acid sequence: CASSLYPGGGNTIYF.

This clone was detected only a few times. CDR3 DNA: TGTGCAAGTCGCTTGTGGACTAGTGGAGACAAAAACATTCAGTACTTC. It codes for CASRLWTSGDKNIQYF. The chain employs TRBV12-2 and TRBJ2-4; the D segment call TRBD2 is taken from the table without a DNA check. TRBV12-2 is tagged as a pseudogene. The CDR3 has 16 residues.

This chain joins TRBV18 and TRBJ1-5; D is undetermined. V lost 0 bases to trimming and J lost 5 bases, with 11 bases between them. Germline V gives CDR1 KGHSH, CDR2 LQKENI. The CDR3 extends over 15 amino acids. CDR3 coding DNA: TGTGCCAGCTCACCACCTGACGGGTGGGATCAGCCCCAGCATTTT. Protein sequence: CASSPPDGWDQPQHF. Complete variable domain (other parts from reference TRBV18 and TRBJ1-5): NAGVMQNPRHLVRRRGQEARLRCSPMKGHSHVYWYRQLPEEGLKFMVYLQKENIIDESGMPKERFSAEFPKEGPSILRIQQVVRGDSAAYFCASSPPDGWDQPQHFGDGTRLSIL.

This chain's CDR3 is CASSPEGGANTGELFF. The CDR3 DNA reads TGTGCCAGCTCACCAGAGGGCGGAGCGAACACCGGGGAGCTGTTTTTT. This rearrangement joins TRBV18 to TRBJ2-2; a weak D match, TRBD2 (5 bases). The CDR3 runs 16 residues. In germline, CDR1 is KGHSH, CDR2 LQKENI. Between the trimmed V and J ends, which lost 2 bases and 0 bases, there was a span of 10 bases.

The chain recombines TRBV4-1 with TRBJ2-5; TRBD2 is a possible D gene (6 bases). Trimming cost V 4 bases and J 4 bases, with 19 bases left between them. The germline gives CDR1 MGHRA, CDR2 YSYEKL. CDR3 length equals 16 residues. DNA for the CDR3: TGCGCCAGCAGCCTCCTACCCACGGTGGGAGGAGAGACCCAGTACTTC. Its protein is CASSLLPTVGGETQYF.

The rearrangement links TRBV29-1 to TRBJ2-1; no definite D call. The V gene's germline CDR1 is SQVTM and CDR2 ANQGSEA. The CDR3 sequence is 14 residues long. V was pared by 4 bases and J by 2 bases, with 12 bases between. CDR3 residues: CSVAAPLAYNEQFF. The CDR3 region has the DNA TGCAGCGTTGCTGCTCCCTTAGCCTACAATGAGCAGTTCTTC.

CDR3 sequence (DNA): TGTGCCAGCAGCTCTGACACCGGGGAGCTGTTTTTT. This codes for CASSSDTGELFF. The chain uses TRBV5-8 and TRBJ2-2; D is undetermined. V dropped 3 bases and J dropped 3 bases, with 3 bases sitting between them. There are 12 residues in the CDR3. Germline V lookup: CDR1 SGHTS, CDR2 YDEGEE.

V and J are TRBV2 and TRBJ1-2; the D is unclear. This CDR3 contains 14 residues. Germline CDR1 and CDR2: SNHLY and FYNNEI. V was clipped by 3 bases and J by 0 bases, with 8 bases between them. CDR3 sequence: CASSERSTNYGYTF. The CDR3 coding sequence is TGTGCCAGCAGTGAGAGGTCCACTAACTATGGCTACACCTTC.

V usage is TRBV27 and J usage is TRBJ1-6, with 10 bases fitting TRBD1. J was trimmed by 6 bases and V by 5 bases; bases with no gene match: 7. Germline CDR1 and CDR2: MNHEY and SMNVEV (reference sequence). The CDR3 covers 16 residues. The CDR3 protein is CASSPYRDRGNSPLHF. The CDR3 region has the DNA TGTGCCAGCAGTCCCTACCGGGACAGGGGTAATTCACCCCTCCACTTT.

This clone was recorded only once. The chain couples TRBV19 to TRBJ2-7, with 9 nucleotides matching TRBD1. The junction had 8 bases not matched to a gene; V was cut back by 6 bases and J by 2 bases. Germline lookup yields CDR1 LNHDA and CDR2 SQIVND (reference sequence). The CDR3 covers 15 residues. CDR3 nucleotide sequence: TGTGCCAGTAGCCGGTACGGGACAGGGCCCTACGAGCAGTACTTC. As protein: CASSRYGTGPYEQYF.

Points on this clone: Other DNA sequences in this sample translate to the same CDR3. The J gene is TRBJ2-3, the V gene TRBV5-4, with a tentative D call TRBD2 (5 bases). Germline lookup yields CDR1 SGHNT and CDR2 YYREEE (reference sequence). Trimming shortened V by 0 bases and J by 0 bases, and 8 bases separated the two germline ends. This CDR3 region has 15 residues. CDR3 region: CASSLGGSSTDTQYF. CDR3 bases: TGTGCCAGCAGCTTGGGAGGGTCTAGCACAGATACGCAGTATTTT.

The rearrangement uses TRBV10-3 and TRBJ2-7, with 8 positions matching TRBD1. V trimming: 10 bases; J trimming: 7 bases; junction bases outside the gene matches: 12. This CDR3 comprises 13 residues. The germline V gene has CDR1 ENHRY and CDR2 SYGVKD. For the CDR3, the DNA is TGTGCCAGAACGACAGGGGATAGTCGGGAGCAGTACTTC. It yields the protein CARTTGDSREQYF.

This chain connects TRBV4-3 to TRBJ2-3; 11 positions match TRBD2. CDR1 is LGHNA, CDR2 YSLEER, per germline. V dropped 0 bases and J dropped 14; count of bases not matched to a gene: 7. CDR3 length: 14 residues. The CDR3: CASSQDATSGNWYF. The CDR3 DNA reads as TGCGCCAGCAGCCAAGACGCGACTAGCGGGAACTGGTATTTT.

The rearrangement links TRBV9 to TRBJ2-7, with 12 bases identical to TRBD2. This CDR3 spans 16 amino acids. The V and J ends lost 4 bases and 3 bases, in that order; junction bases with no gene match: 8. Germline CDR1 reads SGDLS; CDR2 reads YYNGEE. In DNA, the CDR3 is TGTGCCAGCAGCCTAAATCCGACTAGCGGGAGCTACGAGCAGTACTTC. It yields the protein CASSLNPTSGSYEQYF.

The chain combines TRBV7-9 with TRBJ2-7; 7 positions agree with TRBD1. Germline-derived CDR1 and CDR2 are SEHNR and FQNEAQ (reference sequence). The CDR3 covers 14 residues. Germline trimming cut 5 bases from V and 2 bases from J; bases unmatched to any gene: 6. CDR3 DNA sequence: TGTGCCAGCAGCACGGACAGGAATCCCTACGAGCAGTACTTC. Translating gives CASSTDRNPYEQYF.

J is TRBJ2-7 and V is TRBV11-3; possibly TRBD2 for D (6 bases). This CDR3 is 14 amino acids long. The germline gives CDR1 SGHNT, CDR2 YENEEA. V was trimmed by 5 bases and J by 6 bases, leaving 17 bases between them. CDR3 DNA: TGTGCCAGCAGCCCCGGGGTTGCGGGGTCCGAGCAGTACTTC. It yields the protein CASSPGVAGSEQYF.

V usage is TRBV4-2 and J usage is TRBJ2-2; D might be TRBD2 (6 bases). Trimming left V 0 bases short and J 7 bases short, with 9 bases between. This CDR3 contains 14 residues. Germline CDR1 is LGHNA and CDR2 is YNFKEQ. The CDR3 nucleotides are TGTGCCAGCAGCCAAGAGCGGGATATCGGGGAGCTGTTTTTT. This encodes CASSQERDIGELFF.

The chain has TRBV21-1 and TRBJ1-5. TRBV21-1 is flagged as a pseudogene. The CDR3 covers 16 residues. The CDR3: CASSKEVGGSNQPQHF. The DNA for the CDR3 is TGTGCCAGCAGCAAAGAGGTAGGAGGTAGCAATCAGCCCCAGCATTTT.

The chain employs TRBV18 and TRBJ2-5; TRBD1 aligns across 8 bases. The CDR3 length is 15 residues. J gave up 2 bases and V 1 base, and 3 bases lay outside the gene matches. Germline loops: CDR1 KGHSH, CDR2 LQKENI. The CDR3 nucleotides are TGTGCCAGCTCACCACTGACAGGGGTACAAGAGACCCAGTACTTC. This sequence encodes CASSPLTGVQETQYF.

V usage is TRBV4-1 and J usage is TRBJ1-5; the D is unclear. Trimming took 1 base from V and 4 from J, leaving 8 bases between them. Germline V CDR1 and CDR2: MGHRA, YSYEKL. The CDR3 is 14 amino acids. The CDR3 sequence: CASSQGPANQPQHF. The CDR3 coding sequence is TGCGCCAGCAGCCAAGGCCCCGCGAATCAGCCCCAGCATTTT.